Listed below are T cell receptor beta chains from one sample, sequenced in a study of blood T cells in healthy people across ages. A single record per CDR3 protein comes from TCRdb applying MiXCR to the 5' RACE reads. The sample comprises 1.2 million to 1.5 million distinct CDR3 sequences, around 59% of which are singletons, and 5.5% to 8% rests with the top ten. What was sequenced was blood. The receptors derive from a man aged 18-30 years in good health. CDR3s include the opening cysteine and the closing phenylalanine or tryptophan. The D gene is left open where the match is weak. Not every row has a clone size; where given, it reads once, few, many or a size class.

V: TRBV20-1; D: TRBD2; size: .; length: 14; J: TRBJ2-3; DNA: TGCAGTGCCAGTCTTAGCGGGGAAACAGATACGCAGTATTTT; CDR3: CSASLSGETDTQYF
V: TRBV18; D: TRBD1; size: few; length: 14; J: TRBJ2-7; DNA: TGTGCCAGCTCACGTTCAGGGGGTGACTACGAGCAGTACTTC; CDR3: CASSRSGGDYEQYF
V: TRBV7-9; D: TRBD2; size: .; length: 15; J: TRBJ2-1; DNA: TGTGCCAGCAGCAAACTAGCGGGCCCCTACAATGAGCAGTTCTTC; CDR3: CASSKLAGPYNEQFF
V: TRBV18; D: .; size: .; length: 12; J: TRBJ2-5; DNA: TGTGCCAGCTCCACGGCTGTAGAGACCCAGTACTTC; CDR3: CASSTAVETQYF
V: TRBV7-9; D: .; size: .; length: 14; J: TRBJ1-5; DNA: TGTGCCAGCAGCCCAGGCCCCGTGGCTCAGCCCCAGCATTTT; CDR3: CASSPGPVAQPQHF
V: TRBV10-3; D: TRBD2; size: .; length: 15; J: TRBJ2-1; DNA: TGTGCCATCAGTGAGCTTTCCGGGACTATGAATGAGCAGTTCTTC; CDR3: CAISELSGTMNEQFF
V: TRBV12-3/TRBV12-4; D: .; size: .; length: 15; J: TRBJ1-6; DNA: TGTGCCAGCAGTTGGATGGACAGAAATAATTCACCCCTCCACTTT; CDR3: CASSWMDRNNSPLHF
V: TRBV12-3/TRBV12-4; D: .; size: .; length: 14; J: TRBJ1-2; DNA: TGTGCCAGCAGTCCCGAGGGACGGTTGGCCGGCTACACCTTC; CDR3: CASSPEGRLAGYTF
V: TRBV12-3/TRBV12-4; D: .; size: few; length: 12; J: TRBJ2-4; DNA: TGTGCCAGCGGGACTTCCAAAAACATTCAGTACTTC; CDR3: CASGTSKNIQYF
V: TRBV28; D: .; size: .; length: 15; J: TRBJ2-7; DNA: TGTGCCAGCAGTTCTGGGGGCGTCTCCTACAATGAGCAGTACTTC; CDR3: CASSSGGVSYNEQYF
V: TRBV29-1; D: .; size: .; length: 12; J: TRBJ1-2; DNA: TGCAGCGTCCTCGGGGAGGCGGATGGCTACACCTTC; CDR3: CSVLGEADGYTF
V: TRBV19; D: .; size: once; length: 13; J: TRBJ2-1; DNA: TGTGCCAGTAGTATAGTCCCGAACAATGAGCAGTTCTTC; CDR3: CASSIVPNNEQFF
V: TRBV25-1; D: .; size: many; length: 12; J: TRBJ1-6; DNA: TGTGCCAGCAGTGACCAGATTTCACCCCTCCACTTT; CDR3: CASSDQISPLHF
V: TRBV4-2; D: TRBD2; size: .; length: 14; J: TRBJ2-1; DNA: TGTGCCAGCAGCAACCAGCGGGAGTGGAATGAGCAGTTCTTC; CDR3: CASSNQREWNEQFF
V: TRBV4-3; D: .; size: few; length: 16; J: TRBJ1-4; DNA: TGCGCCAGCAGCCAAGATTCAGGGGCAACTAATGAAAAACTGTTTTTT; CDR3: CASSQDSGATNEKLFF
V: TRBV6-6; D: .; size: .; length: 13; J: TRBJ2-1; DNA: TGTGCCAGCAGTTACTCGGCTGACAATGAGCAGTTCTTC; CDR3: CASSYSADNEQFF
V: TRBV21-1; D: .; size: few; length: 13; J: TRBJ2-5; DNA: TGTGCCAGCAGGGTAGTGCAGGGAAAGACCCAGTACTTC; CDR3: CASRVVQGKTQYF
V: TRBV4-1; D: .; size: .; length: 15; J: TRBJ1-4; DNA: TGCGCCAGCAGCCAAGTAGGAACCGGTCACGAAAAACTGTTTTTT; CDR3: CASSQVGTGHEKLFF
V: TRBV10-3; D: .; size: .; length: 16; J: TRBJ2-1; DNA: TGTGCCATCAGTGAGGTAGGGGGAACTGGCTACAATGAGCAGTTCTTC; CDR3: CAISEVGGTGYNEQFF
V: TRBV4-3; D: .; size: .; length: 12; J: TRBJ2-7; DNA: TGCGCCAGCAGCCAAGATGGGGTCGAGCAGTACTTC; CDR3: CASSQDGVEQYF
V: TRBV30; D: TRBD1; size: .; length: 13; J: TRBJ2-7; DNA: TGTGCCTGGAGTGAGGACAGGGCCTACGAGCAGTACTTC; CDR3: CAWSEDRAYEQYF
V: TRBV7-2; D: .; size: .; length: 13; J: TRBJ2-1; DNA: TGTGCCAGCAGCTTGACAAGGCCGTCTGAGCAGTTCTTC; CDR3: CASSLTRPSEQFF
V: TRBV29-1; D: TRBD1; size: few; length: 12; J: TRBJ2-5; DNA: TGCAGCCACACAGGGGTGGGAGAGACCCAGTACTTC; CDR3: CSHTGVGETQYF
V: TRBV9; D: .; size: .; length: 15; J: TRBJ2-3; DNA: TGTGCCAGCAACCCTGAGGGGGTCGTCGGAGATACGCAGTATTTT; CDR3: CASNPEGVVGDTQYF
V: TRBV7-6; D: .; size: .; length: 14; J: TRBJ2-5; DNA: TGTGCCAGCAGCTATGGACACGGGTTAGAGACCCAGTACTTC; CDR3: CASSYGHGLETQYF
V: TRBV4-3; D: .; size: .; length: 16; J: TRBJ2-7; DNA: TGCGCCAGCAGCCAAGGATACGGGGCAAGCTCCTACGAGCAGTACTTC; CDR3: CASSQGYGASSYEQYF
V: TRBV29-1; D: .; size: few; length: 13; J: TRBJ2-3; DNA: TGCAGCGTTGAAGCACTAGGGTATGATACGCAGTATTTT; CDR3: CSVEALGYDTQYF
V: TRBV6-5; D: .; size: few; length: 14; J: TRBJ2-7; DNA: TGTGCCAGCAGTTACTCGGGACTTCGATACGAGCAGTACTTC; CDR3: CASSYSGLRYEQYF
V: TRBV27; D: .; size: few; length: 15; J: TRBJ2-1; DNA: TGTGCCAGCAGACCCTTACCTTACATTCCCAATGAGCAGTTCTTC; CDR3: CASRPLPYIPNEQFF
V: TRBV4-2; D: TRBD1; size: .; length: 16; J: TRBJ1-5; DNA: TGTGCCAGCAGCCAAAGTATTGGAGGGGGCTCGGAGCCCCAGCATTTT; CDR3: CASSQSIGGGSEPQHF
V: TRBV7-9; D: .; size: .; length: 13; J: TRBJ2-1; DNA: TGTGCCAGCAGCACAGGGAGGAAAAATGAGCAGTTCTTC; CDR3: CASSTGRKNEQFF
V: TRBV5-6; D: .; size: .; length: 15; J: TRBJ2-3; DNA: TGTGCCAGCAGCCGGGAATCGGAAATCACAGATACGCAGTATTTT; CDR3: CASSRESEITDTQYF
V: TRBV15; D: .; size: .; length: 15; J: TRBJ2-5; DNA: TGTGCCACCAGCAGAGAACAATTGGGACAAGAGACCCAGTACTTC; CDR3: CATSREQLGQETQYF
V: TRBV20-1; D: .; size: few; length: 11; J: TRBJ2-5; DNA: TGCAGTGCTGAGTTACAAGAGACCCAGTACTTC; CDR3: CSAELQETQYF
V: TRBV19; D: .; size: .; length: 14; J: TRBJ2-7; DNA: TGTGCCAGTAACTCAGGCAGGAGCTCCTACGAGCAGTACTTC; CDR3: CASNSGRSSYEQYF
V: TRBV5-1; D: .; size: .; length: 15; J: TRBJ1-2; DNA: TGCGCCAGCAGCTTGGGCAGGGACAACATCTATGGCTACACCTTC; CDR3: CASSLGRDNIYGYTF
V: TRBV7-2; D: TRBD1; size: .; length: 14; J: TRBJ2-7; DNA: TGTGCCAGCAGCTCTCACCTACAGGGGACCGAGCAGTACTTC; CDR3: CASSSHLQGTEQYF